Listed here are 11 T cell receptor beta chains from one sample, sequenced in a study of shared clonotypes between healthy human individuals. The naive CD8 fraction comprised CD45RO-negative cells positively selected for CCR7 and excluded terminally differentiated effector memory CD45RA+ cells. The data were produced by immunoSEQ multiplex PCR, yet TCRdb's version contains in-frame clones alone and is incomplete. The sample yields around 2,100,000 clones, approximately 94% seen once. Sequencing was carried out using naive CD8+ T cells sorted from blood. These receptors were taken from a young man in good health.

This clone was detected a few times. The chain combines TRBV10-2 with TRBJ2-7; possible D gene TRBD2, 6 bases. Germline V CDR1 and CDR2: WSHSY, SAAADI. With 7 bases removed from V and 1 base from J, the gap between germline ends came to 11 bases. This CDR3 has 13 amino acids. The CDR3 loop reads CASTPGLSYEQYF. In nucleotides, the CDR3 is TGCGCCAGCACTCCGGGACTTTCCTACGAGCAGTACTTC.

V is TRBV11-2 and J is TRBJ2-2, with D tentatively TRBD2 (6 bases). The CDR3 has 17 amino acids. Germline lookup yields CDR1 SGHAT and CDR2 FQNNGV. The V end was cut by 1 base, the J end by 4 bases, with 16 bases between. This CDR3 reads CASSLVLGGSGTGELFF. The CDR3, as DNA: TGTGCCAGCAGCTTAGTTTTGGGGGGTTCTGGCACCGGGGAGCTGTTTTTT.

The sample holds one count of this clone. The V gene is TRBV2, the J gene TRBJ1-4; 10 positions agree with TRBD1. V was clipped by 6 bases and J by 5 bases; unmatched bases: 9. CDR1 is SNHLY, CDR2 FYNNEI, per germline. The CDR3 covers 16 residues. The chain's CDR3 is CASREKPGQGNEKLFF. CDR3 coding DNA: TGTGCCAGCAGGGAGAAACCGGGACAGGGGAATGAAAAACTGTTTTTT.

The rearrangement uses TRBV5-1 and TRBJ2-7; maybe TRBD1 (5 bases). CDR1 and CDR2 from the germline V gene are SGHRS and YFSETQ. CDR3 length: 17 amino acids. The germline V and J ends were trimmed by 1 base and 0 bases, with 17 bases remaining between them. The CDR3 coding sequence is TGCGCCAGCAGCTTGAGTTTCACGGACACCATCTCCTACGAGCAGTACTTC. It yields the protein CASSLSFTDTISYEQYF.

The genes are TRBV25-1 and TRBJ1-2, with no clear D. The CDR3 is 14 residues long. CDR1 and CDR2 from the germline V gene are MGHDK and SYGVNS. The V end lost 1 base, the J end lost 4 bases, and 10 bases lay between the germline ends. The chain's CDR3 is CASSEWGEPYGYTF. In nucleotides, the CDR3 is TGTGCCAGCAGTGAATGGGGAGAACCCTATGGCTACACCTTC.

The chain joins TRBV19 to TRBJ2-5; 9 bases are a match to TRBD2. V lost 4 bases to trimming and J lost 1 base; unmatched junction nucleotides: 7. The CDR3 extends over 16 amino acids. CDR1 LNHDA and CDR2 SQIVND come from the germline V gene (reference sequence). The CDR3 bases are TGTGCCAGTAGTAGCCAGGCGGGAGGGTTCCAAGAGACCCAGTACTTC. This encodes CASSSQAGGFQETQYF. Looking up the rest from reference TRBV19 and TRBJ2-5 gives the full variable domain: DGGITQSPKYLFRKEGQNVTLSCEQNLNHDAMYWYRQDPGQGLRLIYYSQIVNDFQKGDIAEGYSVSREKKESFPLTVTSAQKNPTAFYLCASSSQAGGFQETQYFGPGTRLLVL.

The chain uses TRBV28 and TRBJ2-6; 7 nucleotides align to TRBD1. This CDR3 is built from 17 residues. The junction had 6 bases not matched to a gene; V was cut back by 4 bases and J by 0 bases. From germline, CDR1 is MDHEN and CDR2 SYDVKM. CDR3 nucleotides: TGTGCCAGCAGTTACCCTGGGACAGCCTCTGGGGCCAACGTCCTGACTTTC. This gives the protein CASSYPGTASGANVLTF. The variable domain in full, with the rest retrieved from reference TRBV28 and TRBJ2-6, is DVKVTQSSRYLVKRTGEKVFLECVQDMDHENMFWYRQDPGLGLRLIYFSYDVKMKEKGDIPEGYSVSREKKERFSLILESASTNQTSMYLCASSYPGTASGANVLTFGAGSRLTVL.

The gene calls are TRBV10-2 and TRBJ1-2, with a weak D call TRBD1 (6 bases). There are 15 residues in the CDR3. V shed 0 bases and J shed 8 bases, with 16 bases lying between them. CDR1 is WSHSY, CDR2 SAAADI, per germline. The CDR3 region has the DNA TGCGCCAGCAGTGAGTCGTCGGGGGGGCGCGGGGGCTACACCTTC. Protein: CASSESSGGRGGYTF.

The chain couples TRBV5-4 to TRBJ2-7; the match to TRBD2 covers 7 bases. This CDR3 has 13 amino acids. V trimming: 5 bases; J trimming: 5 bases; junction bases outside the gene matches: 7. CDR1 and CDR2 (germline): SGHNT, YYREEE (reference sequence). The CDR3 DNA reads TGTGCCAGCAGTCCCGGCGGGAGTGACGAGCAGTACTTC. It specifies CASSPGGSDEQYF.

The chain combines TRBV7-9 with TRBJ2-3; no clear D. The germline V gene has CDR1 SEHNR and CDR2 FQNEAQ (reference sequence). V shed 5 bases and J shed 2 bases, with 17 bases lying between them. CDR3 length equals 16 residues. In DNA form, the CDR3 reads TGTGCCAGCAGCCCCGCCTTCGGCCCGAACACAGATACGCAGTATTTT. This sequence encodes CASSPAFGPNTDTQYF.

The V and J genes are TRBV11-2 and TRBJ2-7; TRBD1 agrees at 11 bases. Trimming took 3 bases from V and 4 from J; bases not matched to a gene: 11. The CDR3 runs to 17 residues. Germline CDR1 and CDR2: SGHAT and FQNNGV. The CDR3 sequence: CASSFGLGGQGAYEQYF. In DNA form, the CDR3 reads TGTGCCAGCAGCTTCGGCTTAGGAGGACAGGGGGCTTACGAGCAGTACTTC.